The 17 T cell receptor beta chains below come from one sample, sequenced in a study of response to subunit inactivated influenza vaccine. MiXCR, run by TCRdb on the RT-PCR reads, gives a single entry per CDR3 protein. Of roughly 700,000 distinct CDR3 sequences in the sample, 15% to 19% were seen once. This specimen consisted of PBMCs from blood, obtained about 12 days after vaccination. These receptors were obtained from a man aged 45-65 years who received an inactivated influenza vaccine.

In its sample, this clonotype was seen many times. J is TRBJ2-1 and V is TRBV7-9, with 9 bases matching TRBD1. Germline V gene lookup returns CDR1 SEHNR and CDR2 FQNEAQ (reference sequence). The CDR3 has 17 amino acids. Trimming at V came to 6 bases and at J to 5 bases, leaving 14 bases not matched to a gene. Here the CDR3 DNA reads TGTGCCAGCAGTATCACTTCGGGACAGGGATCCAACAATGAGCAGTTCTTC. This translates into CASSITSGQGSNNEQFF.

The rearrangement uses TRBV6-1 and TRBJ2-3; D may be TRBD2 (6 bases). The CDR3 extends over 15 amino acids. V lost 6 bases and J lost 1, with 14 bases in between. Germline V gene data show CDR1 as MNHNS and CDR2 as SASEGT. Here the CDR3 DNA reads TGTGCCAGCAGCGGGGGTGCCGTTGGCACAGATACGCAGTATTTT. Translation: CASSGGAVGTDTQYF.

This clonotype occurred many times. This rearrangement joins TRBV15 to TRBJ2-5; D unclear. The germline CDR1 and CDR2 sequences are LNHNV and YYDKDF (reference sequence). The CDR3 loop spans 14 amino acids. V was trimmed by 0 bases and J by 1 base, leaving 6 bases between them. The CDR3 nucleotides read TGTGCCACCAGCAGAGATCAAGGCCAAGAGACCCAGTACTTC. Protein sequence: CATSRDQGQETQYF.

This chain uses TRBV12-3 or TRBV12-4 with TRBJ1-2, with no clear D. With 3 bases removed from V and 1 base from J, the gap between germline ends came to 12 bases. The CDR3 has 15 residues. CDR3 sequence: CASSFGTVYNYGYTF. For the CDR3, the DNA is TGTGCCAGCAGTTTTGGTACAGTCTATAACTATGGCTACACCTTC.

The chain couples TRBV7-9 to TRBJ1-2; D unclear. The V and J ends lost 1 base and 5 bases respectively, with 8 bases between them. This CDR3 contains 13 residues. Germline CDR1 is SEHNR and CDR2 is FQNEAQ (reference sequence). CDR3 sequence: CASSLGHRYGYTF. Written as DNA, the CDR3 is TGTGCCAGCAGCTTAGGTCACCGGTATGGCTACACCTTC.

The J gene is TRBJ2-7, the V gene TRBV5-6; TRBD2 matches 8 bases. Germline values: CDR1 SGHDT, CDR2 YYEEEE. J was trimmed by 7 bases and V by 4 bases; bases with no gene match: 13. The CDR3 runs to 15 residues. The CDR3 region has the DNA TGTGCCAGCAGCCCCGACCCGGGAGGGAGCCTGGAGCAGTACTTC. Amino acid sequence: CASSPDPGGSLEQYF. Using reference TRBV5-6 and TRBJ2-7 for the parts outside the CDR3, the full variable domain is DAGVTQSPTHLIKTRGQQVTLRCSPKSGHDTVSWYQQALGQGPQFIFQYYEEEERQRGNFPDRFSGHQFPNYSSELNVNALLLGDSALYLCASSPDPGGSLEQYFGPGTRLTVT.

The chain has TRBV12-3 or TRBV12-4 and TRBJ1-1; D may be TRBD1 (5 bases). The length of the CDR3 is 14 residues. V gave up 6 bases and J gave up 0 bases, with 11 bases separating them. The CDR3 bases are TGTGCCAGCAGGGAACAGGACCTGAACACTGAAGCTTTCTTT. Amino acid sequence: CASREQDLNTEAFF.

The CDR3 reads CATSAAGGNQPQHF. DNA for the CDR3: TGTGCCACCTCTGCGGCTGGGGGCAATCAGCCCCAGCATTTT. This chain connects TRBV12-3 or TRBV12-4 to TRBJ1-5; D not resolved. Trimming stripped 10 bases from V and 2 bases from J, with 15 bases between. This CDR3 spans 14 amino acids.

The chain uses TRBV29-1 and TRBJ2-7; D is uncertain. V shed 0 bases and J shed 6 bases, with 12 bases lying between them. Germline loops: CDR1 SQVTM, CDR2 ANQGSEA. This CDR3 contains 13 residues. DNA of the CDR3: TGCAGCGTTGAAGATGGCAGCCCCCGCGAGCAGTACTTC. Translation gives CSVEDGSPREQYF.

The gene calls are TRBV29-1 and TRBJ2-2, with 7 bases fitting TRBD1. V lost 0 bases to trimming and J lost 11 bases; unmatched junction nucleotides: 6. From germline, CDR1 is SQVTM and CDR2 ANQGSEA. The length of the CDR3 is 13 residues. The CDR3 bases are TGCAGCGTTGAAGAAGTTGACAGGGATGAGCTGTTTTTT. Protein product: CSVEEVDRDELFF.

The J gene is TRBJ1-4, the V gene TRBV7-9; 12 positions match TRBD1. V dropped 5 bases and J dropped 7; count of bases not matched to a gene: 11. The CDR3 sequence is 17 residues long. The germline V gene encodes CDR1 SEHNR and CDR2 FQNEAQ (reference sequence). The chain's CDR3 is CASSQWDRGRVGEKLFF. CDR3 in DNA: TGTGCCAGCAGCCAATGGGACAGGGGGCGCGTAGGTGAAAAACTGTTTTTT.

This clonotype was counted at least ten times. The chain's CDR3 is CSVGVAYEQYF. CDR3 nucleotide sequence: TGCAGCGTTGGGGTGGCCTACGAGCAGTACTTC. The chain employs TRBV29-1 and TRBJ2-7, with D unclear. CDR1 SQVTM and CDR2 ANQGSEA come from the germline V gene. This CDR3 contains 11 residues. V gave up 4 bases and J gave up 2 bases, with 6 bases separating them.

The chain links TRBV12-5 to TRBJ2-7; D is perhaps TRBD1 (5 bases). The CDR3 length is 14 residues. Trimming pared 6 bases from V and 4 bases from J, leaving 16 bases between. Germline-derived CDR1 and CDR2 are LGHNT and FRNRAP. DNA of the CDR3: TGTGCTAGTGGCCCCGGCCCTAGGGGATACGAGCAGTACTTC. Protein: CASGPGPRGYEQYF.

This clonotype was counted a few times. V gene TRBV5-1 combines with J gene TRBJ1-5; D is perhaps TRBD1 (6 bases). CDR1 and CDR2 (germline): SGHRS, YFSETQ. The CDR3 totals 15 residues. V shed 4 bases and J shed 4 bases, with 15 bases lying between them. Written as DNA, the CDR3 is TGCGCCAGCAGCCTGGGGCCGGGGGCTAATCAGCCCCAGCATTTT. Residues: CASSLGPGANQPQHF.

V usage is TRBV5-4 and J usage is TRBJ2-5; TRBD2 agrees at 8 bases. Germline lookup yields CDR1 SGHNT and CDR2 YYREEE (reference sequence). Trimming at V came to 4 bases and at J to 2 bases, leaving 10 bases not matched to a gene. The CDR3 consists of 16 residues. The DNA for the CDR3 is TGTGCCAGCAGCGTCAAAGTTAGCGGGGTACAAGAGACCCAGTACTTC. This sequence encodes CASSVKVSGVQETQYF.

V is TRBV4-1 and J is TRBJ2-7, with D perhaps matching TRBD1 (6 bases). Germline CDR1 is MGHRA and CDR2 is YSYEKL. The CDR3 totals 15 residues. Trimming left V 2 bases short and J 6 bases short, with 17 bases between. The CDR3 is CASSQQGPTMGEQYF. The DNA of the CDR3 is TGCGCCAGCAGCCAACAGGGGCCCACCATGGGCGAGCAGTACTTC.

V and J are TRBV20-1 and TRBJ2-3; D remains ambiguous. This CDR3 spans 11 amino acids. CDR1 is DFQATT, CDR2 SNEGSKA, per germline (reference sequence). V lost 3 bases, J lost 6 bases, and 7 bases lay in between. The CDR3 here is CSASVFDTQYF. In nucleotides, the CDR3 is TGCAGTGCTAGTGTCTTCGATACGCAGTATTTT.